This passage covers 8 T cell receptor beta chains from one sample sequenced in a study of neurological immune-mediated disorders. TCRdb independently ran MiXCR on the 5' RACE reads; one entry per CDR3 protein. The data show 60,000 to 90,000 distinct CDR3 sequences, roughly 10% seen once. Time point noted: longitudinal time-point 1 (baseline). Material for sequencing was PBMCs. These receptors were taken from a man aged 25-45 years in good health.

This clonotype was counted ten times or more. The V and J genes are TRBV5-1 and TRBJ2-5; a weak D match, TRBD1 (7 bases). Trimming took 0 bases from V and 2 from J, leaving 11 bases between them. The CDR3 consists of 15 residues. From germline, CDR1 is SGHRS and CDR2 YFSETQ. The CDR3 here is CASSLVADRQETQYF. The CDR3 nucleotides are TGCGCCAGCAGCTTGGTAGCGGACAGGCAAGAGACCCAGTACTTC.

This clonotype has a count of ten or more. The chain recombines TRBV12-3 or TRBV12-4 with TRBJ2-2; 9 nucleotides align to TRBD1. The V gene end was trimmed by 6 bases and the J gene end by 4 bases; junction bases not matched to a gene: 9. The CDR3 covers 16 residues. As DNA, the CDR3 is TGTGCCAGCAGGGAACAGGGGGCGCGGGTCACCGGGGAGCTGTTTTTT. This encodes CASREQGARVTGELFF.

This clonotype has more than one count but fewer than ten. The chain links TRBV3-1 to TRBJ2-5; D is undetermined. Per the germline V gene, CDR1 is LGHDT and CDR2 is YNNKEL (reference sequence). Trimming stripped 1 base from V and 0 bases from J, with 3 bases between. The length of the CDR3 is 13 residues. CDR3 sequence: CASSQANQETQYF. The CDR3 DNA follows: TGTGCCAGCAGCCAAGCCAACCAAGAGACCCAGTACTTC.

In the case of this clonotype: A much larger clone sits a single nucleotide away, making a read error possible. This chain uses TRBV3-1 with TRBJ2-1; 7 positions agree with TRBD2. The junction had 12 bases not matched to a gene; V was cut back by 1 base and J by 9 bases. This CDR3 spans 16 amino acids. Germline lookup yields CDR1 LGHDT and CDR2 YNNKEL (reference sequence). CDR3 nucleotides: TGTGCCAGCAGCCAAGTGAATCGCGGGAGAGGTGGTGAGCAGTTCTTC. This encodes CASSQVNRGRGGEQFF.

Notes on this clonotype: A much larger clone lies one base from this, so it may be a read error. The chain couples TRBV30 to TRBJ1-6, with a tentative D call TRBD1 (5 bases). Germline V gene data show CDR1 as GTSNPN and CDR2 as SVGIG (reference sequence). Trimming shortened V by 5 bases and J by 9 bases, and 14 bases separated the two germline ends. The CDR3 has 13 residues. CDR3 in DNA: TGTGCCTGGGCCGGGTCAGGGACTTCACCCCTCCACTTT. It yields the protein CAWAGSGTSPLHF.

This clonotype showed up many times. The chain joins TRBV10-3 to TRBJ2-2; D not certain. The CDR3 contains 13 residues. Germline V CDR1 and CDR2: ENHRY, SYGVKD. V shed 7 bases and J shed 5 bases, with 11 bases lying between them. The CDR3 region is CAIKKGTTGELFF. Written as DNA, the CDR3 is TGTGCCATCAAAAAGGGAACAACCGGGGAGCTGTTTTTT.

This clonotype was observed at least ten times. This chain joins TRBV11-2 and TRBJ2-3, with 11 bases matching TRBD2. Germline assignment: CDR1 SGHAT and CDR2 FQNNGV. J gave up 2 bases and V 1 base, and 8 bases lay outside the gene matches. This CDR3 has 18 amino acids. The CDR3 sequence: CASSLGVLAGDPTDTQYF. CDR3 nucleotides: TGTGCCAGCAGCTTAGGTGTACTAGCGGGAGATCCCACAGATACGCAGTATTTT.

The V and J genes are TRBV9 and TRBJ2-1; TRBD2 matches 10 bases. The CDR3 runs 17 residues. The J segment lost 6 bases and the V segment lost 0 bases, leaving 9 bases of the junction unmatched. Germline V gives CDR1 SGDLS, CDR2 YYNGEE. CDR3 in amino acids: CASSVGALRTSGNEQFF. The CDR3 DNA reads TGTGCCAGCAGCGTAGGAGCCCTTAGGACTAGCGGCAATGAGCAGTTCTTC.